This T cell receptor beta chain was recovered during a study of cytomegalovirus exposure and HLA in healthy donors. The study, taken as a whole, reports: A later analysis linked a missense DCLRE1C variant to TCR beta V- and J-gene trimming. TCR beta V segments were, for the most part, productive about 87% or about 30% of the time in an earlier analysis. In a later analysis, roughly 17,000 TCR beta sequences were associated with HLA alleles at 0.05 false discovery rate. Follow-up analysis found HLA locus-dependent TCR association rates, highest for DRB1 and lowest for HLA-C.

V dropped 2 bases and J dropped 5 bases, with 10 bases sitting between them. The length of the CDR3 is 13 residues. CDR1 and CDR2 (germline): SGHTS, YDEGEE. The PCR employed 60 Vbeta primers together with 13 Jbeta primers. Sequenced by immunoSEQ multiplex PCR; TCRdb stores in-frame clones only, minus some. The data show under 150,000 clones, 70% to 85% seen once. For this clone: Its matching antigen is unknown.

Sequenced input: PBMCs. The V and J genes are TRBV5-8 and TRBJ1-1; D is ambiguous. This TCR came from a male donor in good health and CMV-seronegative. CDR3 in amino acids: CASSLSRGTEAFF. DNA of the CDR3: TGTGCCAGCAGCTTATCTCGGGGAACTGAAGCTTTCTTT.